This T cell receptor (beta chain) is from a study of post-analysis software for immune sequencing data. Background on the study: Several disease courses (relapsing-remitting, secondary progressive and progressive-relapsing) of multiple sclerosis were included. Study-wide points: Roughly five TRBV segments, including TRBV5-6, TRBV5-1 and TRBV20-1, were more frequent in patients than controls. With F measure, samples from one preparation batch clustered together strongly. There was significantly lower normalized Chao1 diversity in multiple sclerosis patients than in controls.

Sequencing libraries made from TCR beta cDNA carried unique molecular identifiers. TCRdb recomputed calls from the PCR reads with MiXCR, one row per CDR3 protein. This table has fewer than 700,000 distinct CDR3 sequences, roughly 40% appearing once. Germline CDR1 SGHTA, CDR2 FQGNSA. This CDR3 has 12 residues. V lost 10 bases to trimming and J lost 2 bases, with 11 bases between them. As for this clonotype: Antigen specificity is unknown.

The gene calls are TRBV7-2 and TRBJ2-5; no clear D gene. Specimen: blood. The clonotype comes from a girl between 5 and 17 years old with multiple sclerosis. The DNA for the CDR3 is TGTGCCACCTCGAGGCAACAAGAGACCCAGTACTTC. Translation: CATSRQQETQYF. Drawing the rest from reference TRBV7-2 and TRBJ2-5, the complete variable domain is GAGVSQSPSNKVTEKGKDVELRCDPISGHTALYWYRQSLGQGLEFLIYFQGNSAPDKSGLPSDRFSAERTGGSVSTLTIQRTQQEDSAVYLCATSRQQETQYFGPGTRLLVL.